This T cell receptor (beta chain) was sequenced in a study of blood T cell repertoires in COVID-19. Using immunoSEQ multiplex PCR, the repertoire was profiled, and TCRdb retains in-frame clones only, with some absent. The sample consists of 100,000 to 150,000 clones, around 90% of them appearing once. V gave up 3 bases and J gave up 3 bases; unmatched junction bases: 6. In germline, CDR1 is SGHTA, CDR2 FQGNSA. This CDR3 contains 15 residues. V gene TRBV7-2 combines with J gene TRBJ1-2, with 8 nucleotides matching TRBD1. The receptor was isolated from a man aged 60 to 69 with COVID-19, enrolled during active disease. The sample comprised peripheral blood. The CDR3 spells CASSFRQGRDYGYTF. As DNA, the CDR3 is TGTGCCAGCAGCTTTAGACAGGGGAGGGACTATGGCTACACCTTC. The variable domain in full, completed from reference TRBV7-2 and TRBJ1-2, reads GAGVSQSPSNKVTEKGKDVELRCDPISGHTALYWYRQSLGQGLEFLIYFQGNSAPDKSGLPSDRFSAERTGGSVSTLTIQRTQQEDSAVYLCASSFRQGRDYGYTFGSGTRLTVV.